The rows below give T cell receptor beta chains drawn from one sample of a study of glioma-infiltrating T cells. TCRdb re-called the multiplex PCR reads with MiXCR, one entry per CDR3 protein. The table has roughly 200,000 distinct CDR3 sequences, about 47% seen once. Sequencing was done on a sample of glioma tissue, nonneoplastic brain tissue, or PBMCs (not recorded which). These receptors were obtained from a human donor with low-grade glioma or glioblastoma, undergoing nonglioma brain surgery, or in good health (not recorded which). Both conserved end residues are part of each CDR3. The D gene is left open where the match is weak. For some rows the clone size is stated as once, few or many, or as a class when expanded; others skip it.

TRBJ2-7 TRBV28 11 . . CASSFTYEKYF TGTGCCAGCAGTTTCACCTACGAGAAGTACTTC
TRBJ2-1 TRBV7-3 15 . . CVSSSLATASNEQFF TGTGTCAGCAGCTCCCTCGCGACAGCAAGTAATGAGCAGTTCTTC
TRBJ2-3 TRBV15 15 many . CATSEARTTTDTQYF TGTGCCACCAGTGAGGCTAGGACTACGACAGATACGCAGTATTTT
TRBJ1-5 TRBV7-2 14 many TRBD1 CASRPTGINQPQHF TGTGCCAGCAGACCGACAGGGATCAATCAGCCCCAGCATTTT
TRBJ2-1 TRBV30 13 . . CAWSVTAPNEQFF TGTGCCTGGAGTGTTACAGCTCCTAATGAGCAGTTCTTC
TRBJ1-5 TRBV6-1 15 many TRBD1 CASSLTGESNQPQHF TGTGCCAGCAGCCTAACAGGGGAGAGCAATCAGCCCCAGCATTTT
TRBJ2-5 TRBV7-8 15 many . CASSPRGGGGETQYF TGTGCCAGCAGCCCGAGGGGAGGGGGCGGAGAGACCCAGTACTTC
TRBJ2-5 TRBV2 15 . . CASSGRTSVQETQYF TGTGCCAGCAGTGGACGTACGTCCGTTCAAGAGACCCAGTACTTC
TRBJ2-1 TRBV29-1 10 many . CSVERGEQFF TGCAGCGTAGAAAGGGGTGAGCAGTTCTTC
TRBJ2-7 TRBV5-1 16 . TRBD2 CASSKALAGVNNEQYF TGCGCCAGCAGCAAGGCACTAGCGGGAGTGAACAACGAGCAGTACTTC
TRBJ2-1 TRBV19 13 . . CASTCPSYNEQFF TGTGCCAGTACATGTCCTTCCTACAATGAGCAGTTCTTC
TRBJ1-1 TRBV28 16 . . CASSPYSWYINTEAFF TGTGCCAGCAGTCCGTACAGCTGGTATATTAACACTGAAGCTTTCTTT
TRBJ2-1 TRBV20-1 17 . TRBD2 CSASDAGSGTSYNEQFF TGCAGTGCTTCCGATGCTGGTAGCGGGACCTCCTACAATGAGCAGTTCTTC
TRBJ2-7 TRBV28 11 many . CASIGGYEQYF TGTGCCAGCATAGGGGGCTACGAGCAGTACTTC
TRBJ2-7 TRBV7-6 15 few . CASSLEGGAFYEQYF TGTGCCAGCAGCTTAGAAGGCGGAGCGTTCTACGAGCAGTACTTC
TRBJ2-5 TRBV28 14 many . CASSTRSGMETQYF TGTGCCAGCAGTACCCGGTCGGGTATGGAGACCCAGTACTTC
TRBJ1-5 TRBV29-1 14 . . CSVALGGGDQPQHF TGCAGCGTTGCTTTAGGGGGGGGGGATCAGCCCCAGCATTTT
TRBJ1-1 TRBV18 15 . TRBD1 CASSPTDRVNTEAFF TGTGCCAGCTCACCAACGGACAGGGTGAACACTGAAGCTTTCTTT
TRBJ2-7 TRBV28 12 many TRBD1 CATRDRLYEQYF TGTGCCACTCGGGACAGACTCTACGAGCAGTACTTC
TRBJ2-5 TRBV24-1 16 . . CATSDSRTGRLETQYF TGTGCCACCAGTGATTCACGAACAGGACGGCTGGAGACCCAGTACTTC
TRBJ1-4 TRBV9 14 . . CASSVEDGNEKLFF TGTGCCAGCAGCGTAGAAGACGGCAATGAAAAACTGTTTTTT
TRBJ2-1 TRBV20-1 16 many . CSARDQVADPYNEQFF TGCAGTGCTAGAGACCAAGTAGCGGACCCCTACAATGAGCAGTTCTTC
TRBJ2-5 TRBV10-3 15 . . CAIARGEAEQETQYF TGTGCCATCGCACGAGGTGAGGCGGAACAAGAGACCCAGTACTTC
TRBJ2-7 TRBV7-9 14 . TRBD1 CASSSGKGADEQYF TGTGCCAGCAGCTCCGGGAAGGGGGCCGACGAGCAGTACTTC
TRBJ1-2 TRBV11-2 14 . TRBD1 CASSIDRDGYGYTF TGTGCCAGCAGCATAGACAGGGATGGCTATGGCTACACCTTC
TRBJ2-1 TRBV20-1 15 many TRBD2 CSASKTSGSTDEQFF TGCAGTGCTAGTAAAACTAGCGGGAGTACGGATGAGCAGTTCTTC
TRBJ1-2 TRBV28 12 many . CASRKANYGYTF TGTGCCAGCAGGAAGGCTAACTATGGCTACACCTTC
TRBJ1-3 TRBV2 15 . . CASSWRVDGGNTIYF TGTGCCAGCAGTTGGAGAGTTGACGGAGGAAACACCATATATTTT
TRBJ2-7 TRBV2 12 many . CASSGDSYEQYF TGTGCCAGCAGTGGAGACTCCTACGAGCAGTACTTC
TRBJ2-7 TRBV20-1 14 many . CSASPITGSGEQYF TGCAGTGCTTCCCCAATTACAGGGTCTGGGGAGCAGTACTTC
TRBJ2-2 TRBV20-1 14 many TRBD1 CSAREVRGLGELFF TGCAGTGCTAGAGAAGTGAGGGGGCTGGGGGAGCTGTTTTTT